Below, 21 T cell receptor beta chains from the same sample are listed, as sequenced in a study of CD8+CD57+ T cells in acquired aplastic anemia (dated by TCRdb to 2016 to 2018). This sample was sequenced with an Illumina HiSeq 2000. TCR beta VDJ combination and CDR3 sequence profiling used genomic DNA as the template. TCRdb applied fastp at Q25 and MiXCR to the public reads, then kept only in-frame beta chains. CDR3 protein duplicates are merged, each entry listing the most common genes and DNA. For this sample there are approximately 300,000 distinct CDR3 sequences; 45% to 65% appear just once. Approximately 1.3% of the sample rests with the top ten. Patients chosen for sequencing had shown expansion of CD8+CD57+ cells by flow cytometry. Sequencing input: sorted CD4+, CD8+, or CD8+CD57+ T cells (not recorded which) from PBMCs. The receptors originated from a human donor with aplastic anemia.

The chain joins TRBV10-3 to TRBJ2-5; TRBD2 is a possible D gene (7 bases). The CDR3 runs 16 residues. Germline V gene lookup returns CDR1 ENHRY and CDR2 SYGVKD. V was trimmed by 0 bases and J by 4 bases, leaving 15 bases between them. The CDR3 here is CAISESMGGPPETQYF. As DNA, the CDR3 is TGTGCCATCAGTGAGTCGATGGGGGGGCCTCCAGAGACCCAGTACTTC.

The chain employs TRBV29-1 and TRBJ2-3, with D maybe TRBD1 (5 bases). V was pared by 1 base and J by 4 bases, with 27 bases between. The germline V gene has CDR1 SQVTM and CDR2 ANQGSEA. The length of the CDR3 is 19 residues. The CDR3: CSVEVLPRGRLQGADTQYF. Written as DNA, the CDR3 is TGCAGCGTTGAAGTTCTCCCAAGGGGAAGGCTACAAGGGGCAGATACGCAGTATTTT.

This clonotype was detected ten times or more. The rearrangement joins TRBV2 to TRBJ2-1; TRBD2 aligns across 7 bases. Trimming at V came to 10 bases and at J to 12 bases, leaving 21 bases not matched to a gene. There are 15 residues in the CDR3. Germline lookup yields CDR1 SNHLY and CDR2 FYNNEI. The CDR3 spells CAIMNGASGGARQFF. CDR3 DNA sequence: TGTGCCATCATGAACGGGGCTAGCGGTGGCGCTAGGCAGTTCTTC.

A remark on this clonotype: One junction end does not reproduce the germline sequence, and a read error may be involved. The V call is TRBV7-9, the J call TRBJ1-1; 9 bases map to TRBD1. This CDR3 has 16 residues. CDR1 and CDR2 from the germline V gene are SEHNR and FQNEAQ (reference sequence). This CDR3 reads CASSIATGTGSTEAFF. CDR3 in DNA: TGTGCCAGCAGCATAGCGACAGGGACAGGGAGCACTGAAGCTTTCTTT.

This clonotype occurred a few times. The chain joins TRBV7-9 to TRBJ2-2; no firm D call. Trimming took 5 bases from V and 8 from J, leaving 12 bases between them. The CDR3 covers 13 residues. CDR1 SEHNR and CDR2 FQNEAQ come from the germline V gene (reference sequence). The CDR3 region has the DNA TGTGCCAGCAGCCCCAGTAAGGGTGGGGAGCTGTTTTTT. This codes for CASSPSKGGELFF.

Concerning this clonotype: Its ends do not fully match the called genes, so a read error is possible. The chain is built from TRBV7-9 and TRBJ2-5, with D perhaps TRBD1 or TRBD2 (5 bases each). The better agreement between TRBJ2-7 and the DNA end casts doubt on the J call. This CDR3 is built from 14 residues. Germline assignment: CDR1 SEHNR and CDR2 FQNEAQ (reference sequence). The chain's CDR3 is CASSSDGRGPEQYF. Here the CDR3 DNA reads TGCGCCAGCAGCTCGGACGGCCGGGGCCCCGAGCAGTACTTC.

This clonotype was detected many times. This chain joins TRBV19 and TRBJ2-4; 10 bases match TRBD1. Unmatched junction bases numbered 12, after V lost 1 base and J lost 3 bases. The CDR3 extends over 19 amino acids. The germline V gene has CDR1 LNHDA and CDR2 SQIVND (reference sequence). CDR3 nucleotide sequence: TGTGCCAGTAGTATAGGAAGTGGAGGCCGGACAGGGGGCAAAAACATTCAGTACTTC. As protein: CASSIGSGGRTGGKNIQYF. Combining the CDR3 with reference TRBV19 and TRBJ2-4 gives the whole variable domain DGGITQSPKYLFRKEGQNVTLSCEQNLNHDAMYWYRQDPGQGLRLIYYSQIVNDFQKGDIAEGYSVSREKKESFPLTVTSAQKNPTAFYLCASSIGSGGRTGGKNIQYFGAGTRLSVL.

The rearrangement uses TRBV12-5 and TRBJ2-3, with D possibly being TRBD1 (6 bases). V shed 5 bases and J shed 2 bases, with 11 bases lying between them. The V gene's germline CDR1 is LGHNT and CDR2 FRNRAP. The CDR3 has 14 amino acids. The CDR3, as DNA: TGTGCTAGTGGTCTCGGACAGAACACAGATACGCAGTATTTT. Protein: CASGLGQNTDTQYF.

The rearrangement links TRBV19 to TRBJ2-7; D may be TRBD1 (6 bases). Germline V gives CDR1 LNHDA, CDR2 SQIVND (reference sequence). V shed 5 bases and J shed 2 bases, with 10 bases lying between them. The CDR3 covers 13 residues. CDR3 sequence reads: CASSWDTTYEQYF. CDR3 in DNA: TGTGCCAGTAGTTGGGACACCACCTACGAGCAGTACTTC.

The genes are TRBV5-1 and TRBJ2-2; D is unresolved. CDR1 SGHRS and CDR2 YFSETQ come from the germline V gene. This CDR3 comprises 15 residues. Trimming removed 4 bases from V and 2 bases from J, with 12 bases in between. The CDR3 loop is CASSPRPFNTGELFF. The CDR3 bases are TGCGCCAGCAGCCCCCGGCCCTTCAACACCGGGGAGCTGTTTTTT.

This clonotype was picked up a small number of times. The junction departs from germline at one end; a sequencing error may be responsible. This chain links TRBV29-1 with TRBJ1-1; D is uncertain. The CDR3 has 13 amino acids. Germline CDR1 reads SQVTM; CDR2 reads ANQGSEA. The CDR3 nucleotides read TGCAGCTGGAGGTCCGGATTGAACATTGAAGCTTTCTTT. It yields the protein CSWRSGLNIEAFF.

This clonotype was seen repeatedly, ten times or more. The rearrangement joins TRBV27 to TRBJ2-2, with 9 bases aligning to TRBD1. Trimming took 3 bases from V and 6 from J; bases not matched to a gene: 5. The V gene's germline CDR1 is MNHEY and CDR2 SMNVEV (reference sequence). The CDR3 has 15 amino acids. CDR3 protein: CASSFLGQGSGELFF. As DNA, the CDR3 is TGTGCCAGCAGTTTTCTGGGACAGGGTTCCGGGGAGCTGTTTTTT.

This sequence joins TRBV15 and TRBJ2-7; 8 bases agree with TRBD1. CDR1 LNHNV and CDR2 YYDKDF come from the germline V gene (reference sequence). This CDR3 is 18 amino acids long. V lost 4 bases to trimming and J lost 3 bases; unmatched junction nucleotides: 17. In DNA form, the CDR3 reads TGTGCCACCAGCATCGACAGGGGCCGGAATAGCCTCGGCTACGAGCAGTACTTC. This sequence encodes CATSIDRGRNSLGYEQYF. Full variable domain (outside the CDR3, taken from reference TRBV15 and TRBJ2-7): DAMVIQNPRYQVTQFGKPVTLSCSQTLNHNVMYWYQQKSSQAPKLLFHYYDKDFNNEADTPDNFQSRRPNTSFCFLDIRSPGLGDTAMYLCATSIDRGRNSLGYEQYFGPGTRLTVT.

This clonotype was observed many times. The CDR3 loop is CASTALKWNTEAFF. The CDR3 bases are TGTGCCAGTACCGCCCTAAAATGGAACACTGAAGCTTTCTTT. The rearrangement joins TRBV19 to TRBJ1-1; D ambiguous. Trimming cost V 7 bases and J 1 base, with 13 bases left between them. In germline, CDR1 is LNHDA, CDR2 SQIVND (reference sequence). This CDR3 has 14 residues.

A note on this clonotype: Since the CDR3 does not end with the conserved phenylalanine or tryptophan, this likely comes from a read error. The chain couples TRBV20-1 to TRBJ2-7, with D possibly TRBD2 on 7 matching bases. Germline V gene sequence: CDR1 DFQATT, CDR2 SNEGSKA (reference sequence). This CDR3 has 15 residues. V dropped 6 bases and J dropped 2 bases, with 20 bases sitting between them. Here the CDR3 reads CSASIGGGITYEQYS. The CDR3 nucleotides are TGCAGTGCCAGCATTGGGGGGGGCATAACCTACGAGCAGTACTCC.

Of note for this clonotype: The conserved closing phenylalanine or tryptophan is absent in this CDR3, likely reflecting a read error. The gene calls are TRBV2 and TRBJ1-1, with 7 bases identical to TRBD1. The CDR3 runs 15 residues. Germline loops: CDR1 SNHLY, CDR2 FYNNEI. The CDR3 loop is CASREQGLGNTKAFL. As DNA, the CDR3 is TGTGCCAGCAGGGAACAGGGGTTGGGGAACACTAAAGCTTTCCTT.

This clonotype was found once. The chain combines TRBV20-1 with TRBJ2-3, with TRBD2 identical over 10 bases. V lost 3 bases, J lost 2 bases, and 5 bases stayed unmatched. In germline, CDR1 is DFQATT, CDR2 SNEGSKA (reference sequence). The CDR3 has 15 residues. This CDR3 reads CSARVGLAATDTQYF. The CDR3 coding sequence is TGCAGTGCTAGGGTAGGACTAGCGGCCACAGATACGCAGTATTTT.

The V call is TRBV20-1, the J call TRBJ1-1; D is uncertain. Per germline, CDR1 DFQATT and CDR2 SNEGSKA (reference sequence). CDR3 length equals 14 residues. As DNA, the CDR3 is TGCAACGCTAGTTTCACTTGGAGGAACACTGAAGCTTTCTTT. It encodes CNASFTWRNTEAFF.

This chain joins TRBV20-1 and TRBJ1-4; TRBD1 is a possible D gene (5 bases). V shed 3 bases and J shed 14 bases, with 19 bases lying between them. This CDR3 is built from 13 residues. Germline values: CDR1 DFQATT, CDR2 SNEGSKA (reference sequence). CDR3 coding DNA: TGCAGTGCTAGGGCAGGGTTTAATGATGGGCTGTTTTTT. It codes for CSARAGFNDGLFF.

This chain uses TRBV7-2 with TRBJ2-7; D call uncertain. V dropped 5 bases and J dropped 2 bases, with 16 bases sitting between them. The germline gives CDR1 SGHTA, CDR2 FQGNSA. The CDR3 totals 15 residues. This CDR3 reads CASSRDWVGTYEQYF. For the CDR3, the DNA is TGTGCCAGCAGCCGAGATTGGGTGGGGACCTACGAGCAGTACTTC.

This clonotype was detected only once. V and J are TRBV15 and TRBJ2-1, with 7 bases fitting TRBD2. Germline CDR1 and CDR2: LNHNV and YYDKDF (reference sequence). The CDR3 loop spans 17 amino acids. Losses at the gene ends were 4 bases for V and 0 bases for J; bases not matched to a gene: 9. The CDR3 DNA follows: TGTGCCACCAGCACCCCTACGGGGGGTCCCTCCTACAATGAGCAGTTCTTC. Translation: CATSTPTGGPSYNEQFF.